This paragraph covers one T cell receptor beta chain sequence. Its antigen is currently unknown. Researchers amplified the TCR beta CDR3 regions from RNA transcripts. Using the HTBI primer set, a first-round RT-PCR was run on the TCR CDR3. MiXCR was run by TCRdb on the multiplex PCR reads, yielding one entry per CDR3 protein. The repertoire consists of 620,000 or so distinct CDR3 sequences, with roughly 15% occurring once and the leading ten covering around 12%. This entry comes from a study of T cells in Graves' hyperthyroidism and ophthalmopathy. Across the study: Peripheral blood was obtained at initial diagnosis, preceding any treatment. Study conclusions and caveats: Ophthalmopathy was model-predicted a median roughly 6.3 months pre-onset.

Trimming took off 8 bases at V and 9 bases at J, with 17 bases between the two ends. Germline CDR1 reads GTSNPN; CDR2 reads SVGIG (reference sequence). CDR3 length equals 13 residues. The cohort's ophthalmopathy patients, a group with duration under 3 months, had a Clinical Activity Score of at least 3 and a NOSPECS grade of at least 4. V gene TRBV30 combines with J gene TRBJ1-6, with D tentatively TRBD1 (6 bases). The sequencing sample was made of blood. The TCR sequence derives from a woman in her 50s with Graves' ophthalmopathy. Here the CDR3 DNA reads TGTGCCAACAACAGGGAACGGTCTTCACCCCTCCACTTT. Translating gives CANNRERSSPLHF.